These 21 T cell receptor beta chains were all obtained from the same sample, sequenced in a study of a mutant IDH1 vaccine in newly diagnosed glioma. The method was immunoSEQ multiplex PCR; TCRdb's version includes in-frame clones alone and lacks a portion of them. The table lists about 48,000 clones, approximately 79% of them singletons. No antigens are known for them. Time point reported: week 35, safety follow-up. The vaccine gave 300 ug of a 20-mer mutant IDH1 peptide subcutaneously per dose. Material: PBMCs, obtained from a glioma patient whose treatment included an IDH1 peptide vaccine. The receptor set was obtained from a man in his forties with glioma.

The rearrangement uses TRBV5-1 and TRBJ1-2; D uncertain. The CDR3 consists of 14 residues. The V end lost 2 bases, the J end lost 0 bases, and 8 bases lay between the germline ends. Germline V gene sequence: CDR1 SGHRS, CDR2 YFSETQ. The CDR3 DNA follows: TGCGCCAGCAGCTTTACCGGGCCTAACTATGGCTACACCTTC. Its translation: CASSFTGPNYGYTF.

The rearrangement uses TRBV5-8 and TRBJ2-7, with D possibly matching TRBD1 (6 bases). The V and J ends lost 5 bases and 3 bases respectively, with 12 bases between them. The germline gives CDR1 SGHTS, CDR2 YDEGEE. This CDR3 has 13 amino acids. The CDR3 DNA sequence: TGTGCCAGCAGGGGGGCCCGGGACTACGAGCAGTACTTC. Translation: CASRGARDYEQYF.

The rearrangement uses TRBV19 and TRBJ2-1; tentative D call: TRBD1 (5 bases). V was trimmed by 7 bases and J by 9 bases, leaving 31 bases between them. There are 18 residues in the CDR3. Per the germline V gene, CDR1 is LNHDA and CDR2 is SQIVND (reference sequence). The CDR3 spells CASTSGIGRGSSRGEQFF. The CDR3 DNA sequence: TGTGCCAGTACTAGTGGAATAGGAAGGGGTTCATCCCGCGGTGAGCAGTTCTTC.

The J gene is TRBJ1-2, the V gene TRBV4-1; 7 bases line up with TRBD1. Germline V gene lookup returns CDR1 MGHRA and CDR2 YSYEKL. The CDR3 spans 13 residues. V lost 1 base and J lost 6; bases outside the gene matches: 2. CDR3 bases: TGCGCCAGCAGCCAAGGGACAGGAAATGGCTACACCTTC. It translates to CASSQGTGNGYTF.

This clone was detected a few times. The gene calls are TRBV6-5 and TRBJ1-1; possible D gene TRBD1, 5 bases. V shed 4 bases and J shed 7 bases, with 7 bases lying between them. CDR1 is MNHEY and CDR2 is SVGAGI in the germline V gene. The CDR3 contains 11 residues. In DNA, the CDR3 is TGTGCCAGCAGTTGGGGCATTGAAGCTTTCTTT. Amino acids: CASSWGIEAFF.

The chain recombines TRBV7-6 with TRBJ2-2; perhaps TRBD2 as D (7 bases). The V end lost 5 bases, the J end lost 5 bases, and 21 bases lay between the germline ends. This CDR3 comprises 17 residues. CDR1 and CDR2 (germline): SGHVS, FNYEAQ. In nucleotides, the CDR3 is TGTGCCAGCAGCCTGTCGGCTCGGGGGGCGCGAACCGGGGAGCTGTTTTTT. Residues: CASSLSARGARTGELFF.

This clone came up once. This chain connects TRBV5-1 to TRBJ2-5; D might be TRBD2 (6 bases). This CDR3 is 13 amino acids long. V shed 4 bases and J shed 5 bases, with 12 bases lying between them. Germline CDR1 reads SGHRS; CDR2 reads YFSETQ. CDR3 DNA sequence: TGCGCCAGCAGCCCTTTCGGAGGGGAGACCCAGTACTTC. This codes for CASSPFGGETQYF.

The chain combines TRBV27 with TRBJ1-5; D gene uncertain. Trimming shortened V by 0 bases and J by 8 bases, and 8 bases separated the two germline ends. Germline CDR1 is MNHEY and CDR2 is SMNVEV (reference sequence). CDR3 length: 13 residues. The CDR3 reads CASSLSGLEPQHF. In DNA, the CDR3 is TGTGCCAGCAGTTTATCGGGGTTGGAGCCCCAGCATTTT.

This sequence joins TRBV4-1 and TRBJ2-7, with TRBD1 matching over 7 bases. Germline V gene lookup returns CDR1 MGHRA and CDR2 YSYEKL. Trimming took 4 bases from V and 2 from J; bases not matched to a gene: 2. The CDR3 has 13 residues. CDR3: CASSPGQAYEQYF. CDR3 in DNA: TGCGCCAGCAGCCCCGGACAGGCCTACGAGCAGTACTTC.

The J gene is TRBJ2-3, the V gene TRBV6-1, with D possibly matching TRBD1 (5 bases). The CDR3 totals 14 residues. Germline V CDR1 and CDR2: MNHNS, SASEGT. The V end was cut by 7 bases, the J end by 0 bases, with 11 bases between. CDR3 region: CASTQGFSTDTQYF. The DNA for the CDR3 is TGTGCCAGCACTCAGGGATTTAGCACAGATACGCAGTATTTT.

The V and J genes are TRBV2 and TRBJ2-3, with D possibly matching TRBD2 (6 bases). CDR3 length: 13 amino acids. V lost 8 bases, J lost 2 bases, and 11 bases lay in between. In germline, CDR1 is SNHLY, CDR2 FYNNEI. The CDR3 is CASGGTFTDTQYF. The DNA for the CDR3 is TGTGCCAGCGGGGGGACCTTCACAGATACGCAGTATTTT.

This chain links TRBV5-1 with TRBJ1-1; D is uncertain. Germline V gene data show CDR1 as SGHRS and CDR2 as YFSETQ. CDR3 length: 13 residues. With 1 base removed from V and 4 bases from J, the gap between germline ends came to 8 bases. CDR3 DNA: TGCGCCAGCAGCTTGAGGCAGCCCACTGAAGCTTTCTTT. This codes for CASSLRQPTEAFF.

V gene TRBV6-1 combines with J gene TRBJ2-7; D gene unclear. CDR3 length equals 15 residues. CDR1 MNHNS and CDR2 SASEGT come from the germline V gene. V dropped 3 bases and J dropped 2 bases, with 14 bases sitting between them. Here the CDR3 reads CASSDGLRRAYEQYF. CDR3 DNA: TGTGCCAGCAGTGACGGCCTCCGGAGAGCCTACGAGCAGTACTTC.

A single count supports this clone. CDR3 in amino acids: CASSPPWEKTGELFF. CDR3 coding DNA: TGTGCCAGCTCACCACCGTGGGAAAAAACCGGGGAGCTGTTTTTT. The V and J genes are TRBV18 and TRBJ2-2; D unresolved. Germline-derived CDR1 and CDR2 are KGHSH and LQKENI. Trimming removed 0 bases from V and 5 bases from J, with 10 bases in between. This CDR3 has 15 amino acids.

This clone has a single count. V and J are TRBV27 and TRBJ2-4; D is possibly TRBD2 (5 bases). V lost 5 bases to trimming and J lost 1 base, with 15 bases between them. This CDR3 region has 16 residues. Germline CDR1 MNHEY, CDR2 SMNVEV (reference sequence). The CDR3 here is CASSLSEREAKNIQYF. For the CDR3, the DNA is TGTGCCAGCAGTCTGAGCGAGAGGGAGGCCAAAAACATTCAGTACTTC.

This chain connects TRBV11-2 to TRBJ1-5; D not certain. There are 12 residues in the CDR3. Germline values: CDR1 SGHAT, CDR2 FQNNGV. V lost 3 bases, J lost 4 bases, and 4 bases lay in between. In nucleotides, the CDR3 is TGTGCCAGCAGCTTTGAGAATCAGCCCCAGCATTTT. Translated: CASSFENQPQHF.

This clone is a singleton in its sample. V and J are TRBV11-2 and TRBJ2-2; D ambiguous. Trimming pared 3 bases from V and 3 bases from J, leaving 8 bases between. CDR1 and CDR2 from the germline V gene are SGHAT and FQNNGV. The CDR3 is 14 residues long. DNA for the CDR3: TGTGCCAGCAGCTTCGGATATGACACCGGGGAGCTGTTTTTT. Protein: CASSFGYDTGELFF.

V is TRBV5-1 and J is TRBJ1-4, with TRBD1 identical over 9 bases. Trimming removed 5 bases from V and 7 bases from J; junction bases left unmatched: 12. This CDR3 comprises 16 residues. Per the germline V gene, CDR1 is SGHRS and CDR2 is YFSETQ. Written as DNA, the CDR3 is TGCGCCAGCAGACGGAACCCGGAGGACAGGGGTGAAAAACTGTTTTTT. This translates into CASRRNPEDRGEKLFF. Full variable domain (outside the CDR3, taken from reference TRBV5-1 and TRBJ1-4): KAGVTQTPRYLIKTRGQQVTLSCSPISGHRSVSWYQQTPGQGLQFLFEYFSETQRNKGNFPGRFSGRQFSNSRSEMNVSTLELGDSALYLCASRRNPEDRGEKLFFGSGTQLSVL.

This clone was picked up a small number of times. The gene calls are TRBV2 and TRBJ2-3; D unclear. V was pared by 5 bases and J by 2 bases, with 8 bases between. This CDR3 spans 13 amino acids. Germline CDR1 SNHLY, CDR2 FYNNEI. The CDR3 protein is CASSKTYTDTQYF. Here the CDR3 DNA reads TGTGCCAGCAGTAAGACTTACACAGATACGCAGTATTTT.

This clone has a single count. The V and J genes are TRBV2 and TRBJ1-5; TRBD1 matches at 8 bases. This CDR3 has 13 amino acids. With 6 bases clipped from V and 7 bases from J, the junction kept 5 bases outside the gene matches. CDR1 is SNHLY, CDR2 FYNNEI, per germline. The CDR3 coding sequence is TGTGCCAGCAGGAAACAGGGGGGCCAGCCCCAGCATTTT. It encodes CASRKQGGQPQHF.

This clone appeared a single time. This chain joins TRBV29-1 and TRBJ2-3; D may match TRBD1 or TRBD2 (6 bases each). The length of the CDR3 is 18 residues. Per germline, CDR1 SQVTM and CDR2 ANQGSEA. Trimming took off 0 bases at V and 4 bases at J, with 23 bases between the two ends. The CDR3 DNA reads as TGCAGCGTTGAAGATGAACAAACCAGCAGGGGAGGACCAGATACGCAGTATTTT. It translates to CSVEDEQTSRGGPDTQYF.